What follows are 14 T cell receptor beta chains derived from one specimen sequenced in a study of monozygotic twins with inflammatory bowel disease. TCRdb reprocessed the 5' RACE reads, with one entry per CDR3 protein and no DNA. The sample table includes 200,000 to 250,000 distinct CDR3 sequences. The sample taken for sequencing was blood. These receptor sequences come from a human donor with ulcerative colitis or Crohn's disease, or a healthy co-twin of an affected twin (not recorded which).

The chain links TRBV13 to TRBJ2-7; the TCRdb D gene call, TRBD2, has no DNA to confirm it. The CDR3 loop spans 16 amino acids. The germline CDR1 and CDR2 sequences are PRHDT and FYEKMQ (reference sequence). This CDR3 reads CASSLGLGTSAGEQYF.

This sequence joins TRBV5-1 and TRBJ1-2; the D gene TCRdb calls, TRBD1, cannot be checked with no DNA. The germline gives CDR1 SGHRS, CDR2 YFSETQ. CDR3 size: 14 residues. CDR3 residues: CASSLPGTTYGYTF.

The V and J genes are TRBV12-3 or TRBV12-4 and TRBJ2-3; TCRdb names TRBD1, which stays unverified in the absence of DNA. This CDR3 has 15 residues. Here the CDR3 reads CASSPLKGGTDTQYF.

CDR3 region: CASSFSNSGNTIYF. This sequence joins TRBV11-2 and TRBJ1-3. From germline, CDR1 is SGHAT and CDR2 FQNNGV. The CDR3 covers 14 residues.

The chain combines TRBV7-7 with TRBJ2-3; TCRdb lists TRBD1, though no DNA is available to test this call. The CDR3 covers 14 residues. CDR1 is SSHAT, CDR2 FNYEAQ, per germline (reference sequence). CDR3 region: CASSIGQSTDTQYF.

The V and J genes are TRBV25-1 and TRBJ1-1. This CDR3 comprises 14 residues. Germline V gene sequence: CDR1 MGHDK, CDR2 SYGVNS. The CDR3 region is CASRTWGPNTEAFF.

This chain links TRBV7-2 with TRBJ2-3. This CDR3 is 15 amino acids long. CDR1 SGHTA and CDR2 FQGNSA come from the germline V gene. The CDR3 loop is CASSLAVKSTDTQYF.

The chain is built from TRBV27 and TRBJ1-1. This CDR3 spans 13 amino acids. From germline, CDR1 is MNHEY and CDR2 SMNVEV (reference sequence). CDR3: CASSLKKNTEAFF.

The chain recombines TRBV7-9 with TRBJ1-1. The CDR3 totals 12 residues. Germline V gene data show CDR1 as SEHNR and CDR2 as FQNEAQ (reference sequence). This CDR3 is CASRQGRDEAFF.

V usage is TRBV5-1 and J usage is TRBJ2-3; TCRdb gives TRBD2 as the D gene, but with no DNA this cannot be confirmed. The CDR3 covers 15 residues. In germline, CDR1 is SGHRS, CDR2 YFSETQ. CDR3 sequence reads: CASSSSGSRTDTQYF.

V and J are TRBV6-6 and TRBJ1-5. CDR1 MNHNY and CDR2 SVGAGI come from the germline V gene (reference sequence). The CDR3 consists of 14 residues. The CDR3 protein is CASSPGGSGQPQHF.

V usage is TRBV7-2 and J usage is TRBJ2-5; TCRdb calls TRBD2, which cannot be checked without DNA. Germline CDR1 and CDR2: SGHTA and FQGNSA. The CDR3 extends over 13 amino acids. The CDR3 is CASSVDYLETQYF.

The rearrangement uses TRBV12-3 or TRBV12-4 and TRBJ1-1; as DNA is missing, the TRBD1 call by TCRdb cannot be tested. The CDR3 covers 14 residues. The CDR3 region is CASSFIQRGTEAFF.

The chain carries TRBV4-1 and TRBJ1-1; TCRdb returns TRBD1, unconfirmable since there is no DNA. Looked up from germline, CDR1 is MGHRA and CDR2 is YSYEKL. The CDR3 is 18 amino acids. CDR3 in amino acids: CASSQDGDRGRGETEAFF.